A single T cell receptor beta chain is shown here with its context. The antigen is undetermined. The assay was immunoSEQ multiplex PCR, and TCRdb's table has in-frame clones only and misses some. The data hold 32,000 or so clones, with approximately 76% observed a single time. V was cut by 0 bases and J by 5 bases, with 11 bases left in between. Germline V lookup: CDR1 GTSNPN, CDR2 SVGIG (reference sequence). The CDR3 has 13 amino acids. The record originates from a study of early stage breast cancer tumors. General study findings and limits: Compared with adjacent normal breast, tumors showed about 2.5-fold denser, more clonal T cells. Enriched TCRB sequences shared across patients were mostly commonly generated sequences.

This chain uses TRBV30 with TRBJ2-7, with D unresolved. Sequenced: blood. The sequence derives from a person in their fifties with breast cancer. CDR3 in DNA: TGTGCCTGGAGTGTGTCTGACGAGCACGAGCAGTACTTC. This codes for CAWSVSDEHEQYF.